This T cell receptor beta chain emerged from a study of blood T cell repertoires in COVID-19 (dated by TCRdb to about 2020). Looking at the study overall: Samples covering the acute and convalescent phases of COVID-19 were provided by collaborators in the United States, Italy and Spain. The material from the prospective study consisted of cDNA or gDNA derived from T cells, B-cell-depleted T cells, or PBMCs. Deeply sampled blood TCRbeta repertoires from subjects exposed to, actively infected with, or recovered from COVID-19 were included in the dataset. The repertoires were released in a freely available public database intended as a resource for research on the immune response to SARS-CoV-2. The samples were drawn from two sources: the first 160 participants of the ongoing ImmuneRACE study, and 1,000 to 1,500 subjects contributed by 6 global collaborators. The sample metadata nearly always contained a de-identified subject ID, COVID-19 status, age in years and sex. Where available, HLA class I and class II types were obtained from metadata supplied by the sample provider rather than from assay-based typing.

TCRbeta CDR3 regions were amplified from genomic DNA using the immunoSEQ Assay, a bias-controlled multiplex PCR. Per the original workflow: The number of nucleated cells in each sample was estimated by amplification of reference gene primers within the assay. Sequence reads were collapsed and filtered to measure the absolute abundance of every unique TCRbeta CDR3 rearrangement. Productive Simpson clonality was computed per sample as the square root of Simpson's diversity index over productive rearrangements. Entries here come from immuneACCESS through TCRdb and include only in-frame sequences with V and J called. Some clones fail to appear in such tables; in the studies checked, an unresolved V gene covers under half of the shortfall, and the cause of the remainder is unknown. The DNA gave D and trimming, while V, J and clone size come from that table. Counted in this sample were roughly 82,000 clones; about nine tenths of them appeared once. The ten largest clones take up approximately 0.98% of the sample.

Compared with germline, V lacks 7 bases and J lacks 4 bases; bases without a gene match: 7. The germline V gene (reference sequence) yields LNHDA for CDR1 and SQIVND for CDR2. Measured from the cysteine to the phenylalanine, the CDR3 is 14 residues long. The only DNA kept is the CDR3, 42 bases in frame from the first base. Turning to this clone: The target of this receptor is not known. Qualities for individual bases were not recorded, and no much larger clone is one base off.

The collaborating institutions used their own protocols to collect whole blood in K2EDTA tubes. For TCRbeta analysis, collaborators shipped samples as frozen whole blood, isolated PBMCs, or DNA extracted from either of those sample types. What the study reported, not specific to this receptor: The quantity of clinical and demographic metadata differed by source and by participant and was supplied without curation.

The receptor chain draws on TRBV19 and TRBJ1-5; TRBD1 matches 7 bases in the middle. Sequenced sample: peripheral blood. The sequence came from a woman in her forties or fifties in a cohort sampled during active COVID-19. The DNA sequence follows: TGTGCCAGTACCCTCGACAGGGATAATCAGCCCCAGCATTTT. This gives the protein CASTLDRDNQPQHF.